These 15 T cell receptor beta chains originate from one sample sequenced in a study of CD8 T cells in Susac syndrome. RNA was extracted with the RNeasy kit, and a quantity of roughly 0.45 to 1 ug was reverse transcribed using random hexamers. TCRdb passed the immunoSEQ multiplex PCR reads through MiXCR, listing each CDR3 protein once. Of roughly 130,000 distinct CDR3 sequences listed, about 95% are singletons. The sample was CD4+ T cells from PBMCs. All receptors derive from a human donor with multiple sclerosis.

The gene calls are TRBV5-1 and TRBJ2-1; D is undetermined. Trimming removed 1 base from V and 2 bases from J, with 10 bases in between. There are 15 residues in the CDR3. Germline values: CDR1 SGHRS, CDR2 YFSETQ. CDR3 DNA sequence: TGCGCCAGCAGCTTGTCGTTAGCAGCCTACAATGAGCAGTTCTTC. This translates into CASSLSLAAYNEQFF.

The CDR3 nucleotides read TGTGCCAGCAGCTCAGAGGGGGGGCCTCAATACGAGCAGTACTTC. Amino acids: CASSSEGGPQYEQYF. The chain carries TRBV7-2 and TRBJ2-7; tentative D call: TRBD2 (7 bases). This CDR3 has 15 amino acids. V lost 4 bases and J 4 bases, leaving 17 bases between the germline ends. Germline assignment: CDR1 SGHTA and CDR2 FQGNSA.

The chain combines TRBV10-3 with TRBJ2-1; D gene uncertain. V shed 6 bases and J shed 8 bases, with 14 bases lying between them. Germline V gives CDR1 ENHRY, CDR2 SYGVKD. The CDR3 contains 13 residues. CDR3 in DNA: TGTGCCATCAGCCTCGAGCCATCCCATGAGCAGTTCTTC. Amino acid sequence: CAISLEPSHEQFF.

The chain uses TRBV20-1 and TRBJ2-7; either TRBD1 or TRBD2 may supply D (5 bases each). The V gene's germline CDR1 is DFQATT and CDR2 SNEGSKA (reference sequence). The CDR3 runs to 16 residues. Between the trimmed V and J ends, which lost 0 bases and 0 bases, there was a span of 15 bases. CDR3 DNA sequence: TGCAGTGCTAGAGATTCCGGGACCCCGAGCTCCTACGAGCAGTACTTC. Translated: CSARDSGTPSSYEQYF.

This chain links TRBV7-2 with TRBJ2-1, with a tentative D call TRBD2 (6 bases). The V gene's germline CDR1 is SGHTA and CDR2 FQGNSA. The CDR3 is 15 amino acids. Trimming took off 5 bases at V and 0 bases at J, with 11 bases between the two ends. CDR3 in amino acids: CASSADYSSYNEQFF. CDR3 nucleotides: TGTGCCAGCAGCGCGGACTACAGCTCCTACAATGAGCAGTTCTTC.

This clonotype came up once. This chain uses TRBV5-1 with TRBJ2-2; 10 positions agree with TRBD2. Germline-derived CDR1 and CDR2 are SGHRS and YFSETQ. With V trimmed by 0 bases and J by 6 bases, 5 bases remained unmatched. The CDR3 has 16 residues. CDR3 residues: CASSLGASGSPGELFF. The CDR3 region has the DNA TGCGCCAGCAGCTTGGGCGCTAGCGGGAGCCCCGGGGAGCTGTTTTTT. Looking up the rest from reference TRBV5-1 and TRBJ2-2 gives the full variable domain: KAGVTQTPRYLIKTRGQQVTLSCSPISGHRSVSWYQQTPGQGLQFLFEYFSETQRNKGNFPGRFSGRQFSNSRSEMNVSTLELGDSALYLCASSLGASGSPGELFFGEGSRLTVL.

This chain connects TRBV3-1 to TRBJ1-1; TRBD1 might be the D (6 bases). The germline gives CDR1 LGHDT, CDR2 YNNKEL (reference sequence). Trimming removed 1 base from V and 8 bases from J, with 14 bases in between. CDR3 length: 14 residues. The CDR3 region is CASSQGGRGSEAFF. DNA for the CDR3: TGTGCCAGCAGCCAAGGGGGGCGGGGGTCCGAAGCTTTCTTT. Based on the CDR3 plus reference TRBV3-1 and TRBJ1-1, the full variable domain is DTAVSQTPKYLVTQMGNDKSIKCEQNLGHDTMYWYKQDSKKFLKIMFSYNNKELIINETVPNRFSPKSPDKAHLNLHINSLELGDSAVYFCASSQGGRGSEAFFGQGTRLTVV.

This clonotype appeared once. The chain is built from TRBV2 and TRBJ2-5; D is perhaps TRBD1 or TRBD2 (5 bases each). Germline values: CDR1 SNHLY, CDR2 FYNNEI. Trimming stripped 6 bases from V and 4 bases from J, with 12 bases between. The CDR3 contains 13 residues. CDR3 DNA sequence: TGTGCCAGCAGGAGAGGGGTTACAGAGACCCAGTACTTC. Translation: CASRRGVTETQYF.

This sequence joins TRBV20-1 and TRBJ2-7; no reliable D call. The germline CDR1 and CDR2 sequences are DFQATT and SNEGSKA (reference sequence). Trimming left V 1 base short and J 6 bases short, with 16 bases between. The CDR3 runs 14 residues. The CDR3 reads CSARVPGLPSEQYF. CDR3 in DNA: TGCAGTGCTAGAGTGCCAGGCCTTCCAAGCGAGCAGTACTTC.

V gene TRBV19 combines with J gene TRBJ1-6; D remains unclear. The CDR3 totals 14 residues. In germline, CDR1 is LNHDA, CDR2 SQIVND (reference sequence). V dropped 3 bases and J dropped 5 bases, with 8 bases sitting between them. CDR3 sequence reads: CASSIRGDNSPLHF. CDR3 coding DNA: TGTGCCAGTAGTATCCGGGGAGATAATTCACCCCTCCACTTT.

The rearrangement joins TRBV19 to TRBJ2-2; the D is unclear. This CDR3 comprises 14 residues. The germline gives CDR1 LNHDA, CDR2 SQIVND (reference sequence). The V end lost 7 bases, the J end lost 5 bases, and 14 bases lay between the germline ends. The CDR3 protein is CASIAGGLTGELFF. DNA for the CDR3: TGTGCCAGTATTGCTGGCGGCTTGACCGGGGAGCTGTTTTTT.

The rearrangement links TRBV19 to TRBJ1-5, with 7 bases identical to TRBD1. CDR1 and CDR2 (germline): LNHDA, SQIVND (reference sequence). The junction had 1 base not matched to a gene; V was cut back by 6 bases and J by 2 bases. This CDR3 region has 13 residues. The CDR3 loop reads CASRGQGNQPQHF. In DNA form, the CDR3 reads TGTGCCAGTAGAGGACAGGGCAATCAGCCCCAGCATTTT.

V gene TRBV20-1 combines with J gene TRBJ2-1; D unclear. The V and J ends lost 3 bases and 3 bases respectively, with 6 bases between them. CDR3 size: 12 residues. Germline V CDR1 and CDR2: DFQATT, SNEGSKA (reference sequence). CDR3 in amino acids: CSASNLYNEQFF. The CDR3 DNA sequence: TGCAGTGCTAGTAACCTCTACAATGAGCAGTTCTTC.

The V and J genes are TRBV20-1 and TRBJ1-5; 8 bases are a match to TRBD1. The V gene's germline CDR1 is DFQATT and CDR2 SNEGSKA (reference sequence). V trimming: 1 base; J trimming: 6 bases; junction bases outside the gene matches: 2. The CDR3 has 13 residues. DNA for the CDR3: TGCAGTGCTAGAGCAGGGGGCGGTCAGCCCCAGCATTTT. Amino acids: CSARAGGGQPQHF.

J is TRBJ1-1 and V is TRBV28; D gene uncertain. The germline V gene has CDR1 MDHEN and CDR2 SYDVKM. The CDR3 covers 13 residues. V lost 5 bases, J lost 4 bases, and 11 bases lay in between. CDR3 amino acids: CASSEGATTEAFF. In DNA, the CDR3 is TGTGCCAGCAGTGAGGGAGCAACCACTGAAGCTTTCTTT.